The T cell receptor (beta chain) under discussion was sequenced for a study of blood T cell repertoires in COVID-19. The germline V gene encodes CDR1 SGHTA and CDR2 FQGNSA. V was trimmed by 5 bases and J by 8 bases, leaving 19 bases between them. This CDR3 contains 15 residues. Using immunoSEQ multiplex PCR, the repertoire was profiled, and TCRdb retains in-frame clones only, with some absent. The table has about 130,000 clones, over 75% seen once; the top ten hold 3% to 4.5%. Specimen: peripheral blood. The V gene is TRBV7-2, the J gene TRBJ2-1; D is possibly TRBD2 (6 bases). This TCR was sampled from an older woman with acute or convalescent COVID-19. CDR3 protein: CASSPTGNRRDEQFF. The CDR3 DNA reads as TGTGCCAGCAGCCCAACCGGAAATAGGAGGGATGAGCAGTTCTTC.